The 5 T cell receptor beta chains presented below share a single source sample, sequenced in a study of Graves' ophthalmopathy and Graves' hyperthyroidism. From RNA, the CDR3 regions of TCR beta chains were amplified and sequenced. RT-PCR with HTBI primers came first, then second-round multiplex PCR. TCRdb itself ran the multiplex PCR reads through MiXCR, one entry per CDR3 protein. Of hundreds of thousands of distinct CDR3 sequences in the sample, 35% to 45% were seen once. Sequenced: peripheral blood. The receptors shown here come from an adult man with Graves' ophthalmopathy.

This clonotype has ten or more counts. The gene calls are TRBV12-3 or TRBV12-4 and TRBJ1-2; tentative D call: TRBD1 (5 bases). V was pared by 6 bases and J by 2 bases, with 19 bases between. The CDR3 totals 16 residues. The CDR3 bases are TGTGCCAGCAGCCCAGCTTCTAGTTGGGGGAACTATGGCTACACCTTC. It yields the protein CASSPASSWGNYGYTF.

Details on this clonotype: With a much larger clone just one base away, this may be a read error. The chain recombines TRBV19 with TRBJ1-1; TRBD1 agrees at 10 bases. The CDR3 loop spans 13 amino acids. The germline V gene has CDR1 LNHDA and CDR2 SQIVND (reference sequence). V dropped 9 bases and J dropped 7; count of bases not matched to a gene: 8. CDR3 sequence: CASSLGQGNEAFF. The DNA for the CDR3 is TGTGCCAGCAGCTTGGGACAGGGGAATGAAGCTTTCTTT.

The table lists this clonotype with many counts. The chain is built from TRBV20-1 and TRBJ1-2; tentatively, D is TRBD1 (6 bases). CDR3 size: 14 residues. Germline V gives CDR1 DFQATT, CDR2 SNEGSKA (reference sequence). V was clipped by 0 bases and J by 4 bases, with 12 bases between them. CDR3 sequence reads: CSARDPGTTYGYTF. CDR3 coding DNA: TGCAGTGCTAGAGACCCCGGGACAACCTATGGCTACACCTTC.

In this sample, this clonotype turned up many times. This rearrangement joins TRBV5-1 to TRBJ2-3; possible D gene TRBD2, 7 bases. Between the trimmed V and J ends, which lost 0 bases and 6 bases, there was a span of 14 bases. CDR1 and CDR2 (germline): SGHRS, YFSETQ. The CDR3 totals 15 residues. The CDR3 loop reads CASSLGRGAYDTQYF. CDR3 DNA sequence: TGCGCCAGCAGCTTGGGACGGGGGGCCTACGATACGCAGTATTTT.

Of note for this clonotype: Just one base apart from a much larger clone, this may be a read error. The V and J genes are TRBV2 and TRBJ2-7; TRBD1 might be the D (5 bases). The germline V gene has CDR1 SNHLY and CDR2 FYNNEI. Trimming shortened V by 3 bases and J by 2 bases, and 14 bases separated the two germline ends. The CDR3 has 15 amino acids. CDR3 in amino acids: CASSDQGGNTYEQYF. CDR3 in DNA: TGTGCCAGCAGTGATCAGGGCGGAAACACCTACGAGCAGTACTTC.